Described below is a single T cell receptor (beta chain) sequence and its context. This sample is drawn from a study of patients and donors after allogeneic stem cell transplantation. Via MiXCR, TCRdb re-called the RT-PCR reads, giving one row per CDR3 protein. The sample consists of about 150,000 distinct CDR3 sequences, over 30% of them appearing once. The CDR3 runs 15 residues. The junction had 7 bases not matched to a gene; V was cut back by 2 bases and J by 7 bases. Germline V gives CDR1 MNHEY, CDR2 SVGEGT. The J gene is TRBJ1-5, the V gene TRBV6-2 or TRBV6-3, with TRBD1 matching 8 bases. The sequencing input was blood, either unsorted or a sorted T cell fraction (not recorded which). This sequence originates from a human donor who was either an allogeneic HSCT recipient or a stem cell or donor lymphocyte infusion donor (not recorded which). It is not recorded whose cells these are; they may come from a transplant donor. CDR3 bases: TGTGCCAGCAGTTACCGCCCAGGGGGCCTCCAGCCCCAGCATTTT. Translation gives CASSYRPGGLQPQHF.